Listed below are T cell receptor beta chains from one sample, sequenced in a study of cytomegalovirus exposure and HLA in healthy donors. The data were produced by immunoSEQ multiplex PCR, yet TCRdb's version contains in-frame clones alone and is incomplete. The sample has roughly 120,000 clones, 75% to 85% seen once. The specimen sequenced was PBMCs. The receptors were sampled from a man between 25 and 39 years old in good health and CMV-seronegative. The CDR3 runs from the conserved cysteine through the conserved F or W. Each record gives: V gene, J gene, CDR3 protein.

v_gene: TRBV27
j_gene: TRBJ2-7
CDR3aa: CASSYSGQSYEQYF

v_gene: TRBV19
j_gene: TRBJ2-1
CDR3aa: CASSIGLAGGPGDEQFF

v_gene: TRBV2
j_gene: TRBJ2-1
CDR3aa: CASSLLAAKPNEQFF

v_gene: TRBV6-5
j_gene: -
CDR3aa: CASSSYSRYEQYF

v_gene: TRBV29-1
j_gene: TRBJ1-3
CDR3aa: CSVEGQYRNTIYF

v_gene: TRBV6-6
j_gene: TRBJ2-2
CDR3aa: CASSPSGSRSGELFF

v_gene: TRBV19
j_gene: TRBJ1-1
CDR3aa: CASEGGNTEAFF

v_gene: TRBV25-1
j_gene: TRBJ2-7
CDR3aa: CASRPPGQGRMYEQYF

v_gene: TRBV5-4
j_gene: TRBJ2-1
CDR3aa: CASSVDLGSSYNEQFF

v_gene: TRBV6-6
j_gene: TRBJ1-3
CDR3aa: CASSSGSSGNTIYF

v_gene: TRBV15
j_gene: TRBJ2-7
CDR3aa: CATSRELWTSGSAYEQYF

v_gene: TRBV11-3
j_gene: TRBJ2-3
CDR3aa: CASSLGGQMPGDTQYF

v_gene: TRBV6-1
j_gene: TRBJ1-4
CDR3aa: CASSENKGIPNEKLFF

v_gene: TRBV27
j_gene: TRBJ2-1
CDR3aa: CASSFGLNEQFF

v_gene: TRBV4-2
j_gene: TRBJ1-2
CDR3aa: CASSQPVLSAGGYGYPF

v_gene: TRBV7-9
j_gene: TRBJ2-5
CDR3aa: CASSLGLAVKETQYF

v_gene: TRBV19
j_gene: TRBJ2-3
CDR3aa: CASSYAGTGITDTQYF

v_gene: TRBV19
j_gene: TRBJ2-7
CDR3aa: CASSLTVSYEQYF

v_gene: TRBV27
j_gene: TRBJ2-1
CDR3aa: CASSLSFPGTSGRSPYNEQFF

v_gene: TRBV19
j_gene: TRBJ1-5
CDR3aa: CASKDVGQFSNQPQHF

v_gene: TRBV29-1
j_gene: TRBJ2-1
CDR3aa: CSVAVQTSGSYNEQFF

v_gene: TRBV27
j_gene: TRBJ2-7
CDR3aa: CASSLHTSGSPYEQYF

v_gene: TRBV19
j_gene: TRBJ2-1
CDR3aa: CASSGSSYNEQFF

v_gene: TRBV4-1
j_gene: TRBJ1-2
CDR3aa: CASSHLGRDSNYGYPF

v_gene: TRBV10-3
j_gene: TRBJ2-1
CDR3aa: CAISEPGAEQFF

v_gene: TRBV9
j_gene: TRBJ2-1
CDR3aa: CASSSRGLGSSGRGANEQFF

v_gene: TRBV9
j_gene: TRBJ2-7
CDR3aa: CASSVGGRAYEQYF

v_gene: TRBV14
j_gene: TRBJ2-5
CDR3aa: CASSQVGGKETQYF

v_gene: TRBV7-8
j_gene: TRBJ2-7
CDR3aa: CASSLDTGTSGRAGYEQYF

v_gene: TRBV19
j_gene: TRBJ1-5
CDR3aa: CASSVGQGAKQPQHF

v_gene: TRBV5-6
j_gene: TRBJ2-7
CDR3aa: CASSYRTGFLSSEQYF

v_gene: TRBV19
j_gene: TRBJ2-7
CDR3aa: CASSIGRLASPYEQYF

v_gene: TRBV9
j_gene: TRBJ2-5
CDR3aa: CASSPQLAGGEQYF

v_gene: TRBV2
j_gene: TRBJ1-4
CDR3aa: CAGGGREKLFF

v_gene: TRBV7-3
j_gene: TRBJ2-1
CDR3aa: CASSLFGGGSYNEQFF

v_gene: TRBV7-8
j_gene: TRBJ2-3
CDR3aa: CASSSGPGADTQYF

v_gene: TRBV2
j_gene: TRBJ2-5
CDR3aa: CASTILGLAGRQETQYF

v_gene: TRBV11-2
j_gene: TRBJ1-5
CDR3aa: CAPEGQGVGWPHF

v_gene: TRBV6-1
j_gene: -
CDR3aa: CASRHNQGVSYEQYF

v_gene: TRBV6-1
j_gene: TRBJ2-7
CDR3aa: CASSVDRGEQYF

v_gene: TRBV30
j_gene: TRBJ2-1
CDR3aa: CAWNGLAPSDEQFF

v_gene: TRBV7-2
j_gene: TRBJ1-1
CDR3aa: CASSRSPRQGSEAFF

v_gene: TRBV10-3
j_gene: TRBJ1-2
CDR3aa: CAISVDSNYGYTF

v_gene: TRBV7-9
j_gene: TRBJ1-1
CDR3aa: CASSRQGENTEAFF

v_gene: TRBV28
j_gene: TRBJ2-1
CDR3aa: CATRGLAGAKEYNEQFF

v_gene: TRBV6-6
j_gene: TRBJ1-3
CDR3aa: CASSPGWGNTIYF

v_gene: TRBV5-4
j_gene: TRBJ2-1
CDR3aa: CASSLAVRGSSYNEQFF

v_gene: TRBV11-3
j_gene: TRBJ2-3
CDR3aa: CASSFLAGVTDTQYF

v_gene: TRBV7-7
j_gene: TRBJ2-5
CDR3aa: CASSDLTSGTQETQYF

v_gene: TRBV11-2
j_gene: TRBJ1-2
CDR3aa: CASSPSWGDGGYTF

v_gene: TRBV28
j_gene: TRBJ1-5
CDR3aa: CASNQGIIQPQHF

v_gene: TRBV9
j_gene: TRBJ2-5
CDR3aa: CASSVGGLAGETQYF